Only one count was recorded for the clone carrying this T cell receptor (beta chain). Its antigen is still unknown. The PCR made use of 60 Vbeta and 13 Jbeta primers. The data were produced by immunoSEQ multiplex PCR, yet TCRdb's version contains in-frame clones alone and is incomplete. The sample carries some 36,000 clones, roughly three quarters recorded once. This sample is drawn from a study of cytomegalovirus exposure and HLA in healthy donors. Findings and caveats of the study: Follow-up analysis found HLA locus-dependent TCR association rates, highest for DRB1 and lowest for HLA-C. Data from an earlier analysis indicated that most TCR beta V segments were productive either about 87% or about 30% of the time. It was taken for granted in presence/absence analyses that sequencing depth across donors was roughly uniform.

Trimming left V 0 bases short and J 8 bases short, with 7 bases between. CDR3 length equals 12 residues. Germline CDR1 is MNHNS and CDR2 is SASEGT. This chain joins TRBV6-1 and TRBJ1-2; TRBD1 might be the D (6 bases). The source material was PBMCs. The TCR originated in a man aged 25-45 years in good health and CMV-seronegative. This CDR3 is CASSEARGGYTF. The DNA for the CDR3 is TGTGCCAGCAGTGAAGCGAGGGGGGGCTACACCTTC.